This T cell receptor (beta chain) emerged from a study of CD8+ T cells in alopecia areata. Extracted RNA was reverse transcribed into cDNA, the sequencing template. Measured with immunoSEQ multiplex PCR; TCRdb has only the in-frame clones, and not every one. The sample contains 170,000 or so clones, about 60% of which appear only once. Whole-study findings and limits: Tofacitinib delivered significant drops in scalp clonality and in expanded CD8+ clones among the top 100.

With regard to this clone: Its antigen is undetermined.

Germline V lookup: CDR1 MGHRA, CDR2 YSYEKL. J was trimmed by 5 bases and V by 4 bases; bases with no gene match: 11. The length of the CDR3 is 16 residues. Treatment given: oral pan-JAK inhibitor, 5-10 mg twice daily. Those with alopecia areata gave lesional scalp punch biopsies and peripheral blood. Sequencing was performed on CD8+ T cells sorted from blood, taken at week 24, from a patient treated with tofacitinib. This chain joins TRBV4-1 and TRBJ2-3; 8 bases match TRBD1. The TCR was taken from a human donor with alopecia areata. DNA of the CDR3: TGCGCCAGCAGCCTCCACCCCCTGACAGGGGTAGATACGCAGTATTTT. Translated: CASSLHPLTGVDTQYF.